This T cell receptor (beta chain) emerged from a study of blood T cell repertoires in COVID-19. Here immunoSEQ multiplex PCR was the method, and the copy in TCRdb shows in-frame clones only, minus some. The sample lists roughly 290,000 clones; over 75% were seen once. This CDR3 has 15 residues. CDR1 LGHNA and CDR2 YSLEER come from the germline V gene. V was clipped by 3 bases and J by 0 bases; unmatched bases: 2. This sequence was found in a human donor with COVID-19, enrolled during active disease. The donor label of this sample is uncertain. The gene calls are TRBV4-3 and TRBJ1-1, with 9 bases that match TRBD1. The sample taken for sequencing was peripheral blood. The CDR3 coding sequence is TGCGCCAGCAGCCAGAGGACAGGGGTGAACACTGAAGCTTTCTTT. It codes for CASSQRTGVNTEAFF.